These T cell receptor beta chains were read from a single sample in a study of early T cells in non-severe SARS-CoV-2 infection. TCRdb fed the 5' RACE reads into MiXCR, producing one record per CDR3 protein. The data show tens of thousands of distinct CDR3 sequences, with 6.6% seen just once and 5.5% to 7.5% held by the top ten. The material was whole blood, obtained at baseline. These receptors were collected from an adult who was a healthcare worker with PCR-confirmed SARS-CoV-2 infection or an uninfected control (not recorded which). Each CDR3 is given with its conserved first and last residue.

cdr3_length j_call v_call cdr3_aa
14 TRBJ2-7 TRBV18 CASSPPGVFYEQYF
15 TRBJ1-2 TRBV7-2 CASSVAGNWDYGYTF
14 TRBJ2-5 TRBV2 CASRETSGGETQYF
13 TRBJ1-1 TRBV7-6 CASSVLSDTEAFF
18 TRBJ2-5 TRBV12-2 CASRFRGTAGGNQETQYF
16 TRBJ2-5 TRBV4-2 CASSQRQGRVDGAQYF
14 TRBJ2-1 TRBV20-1 CSAQRQGLYNEQFF
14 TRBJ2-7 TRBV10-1 CASSRTSERGEQYF
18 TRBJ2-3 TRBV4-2 CASSQVARGPESTDTQYF
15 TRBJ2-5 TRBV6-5 CASSYLSGQGGTQYF
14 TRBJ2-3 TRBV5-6 CASSSSPHTDTQYF
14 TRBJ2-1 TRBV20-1 CSAKDRMTYNEQFF
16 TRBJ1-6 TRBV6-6 CASSKSAGVKNSPLHF
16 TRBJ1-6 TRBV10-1 CASSEDPGLYNSPLHF
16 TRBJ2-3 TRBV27 CASSPYSLLHTDTQYF
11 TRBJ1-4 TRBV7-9 CASSSYEKLFF
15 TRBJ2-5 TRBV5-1 CASSLAGAQVETQYF
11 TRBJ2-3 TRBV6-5 CASSTGLTQYF
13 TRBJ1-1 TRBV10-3 CAIAVGLNTEAFF
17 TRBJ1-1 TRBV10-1 CASSESGTGGRNTEAFF
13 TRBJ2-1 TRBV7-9 CASSLVSSGEQFF
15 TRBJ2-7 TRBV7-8 CASSFGAGITYEQYF
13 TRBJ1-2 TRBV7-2 CASSLGTGGGDTF
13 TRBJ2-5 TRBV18 CASSPTREETQYF
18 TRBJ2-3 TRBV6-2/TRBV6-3 CASSSDGTSGGWADTQYF
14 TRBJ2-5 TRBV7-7 CASSSNRGSETQYF
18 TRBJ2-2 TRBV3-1 CASSQEGPGTENTGELFF
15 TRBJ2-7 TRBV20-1 CSATSGGGQSYEQYF
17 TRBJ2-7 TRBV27 CASSLTGQGVDSYEQYF
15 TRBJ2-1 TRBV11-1 CASSRRQGGLNEQFF
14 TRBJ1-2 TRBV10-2 CASSESWGNYGYTF
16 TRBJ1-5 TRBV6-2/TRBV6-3 CASTGTGEIGNQPQHF
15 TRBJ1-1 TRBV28 CASTNQKGGRPEAFF
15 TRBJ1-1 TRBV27 CASTPLGKGGTEAFF
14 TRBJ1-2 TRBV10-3 CAISESGDVYGYTF
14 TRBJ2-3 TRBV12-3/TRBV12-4 CASSRTTPTDTQYF
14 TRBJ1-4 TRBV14 CASSLGLGREKLFF
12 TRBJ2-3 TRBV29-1 CSVRGGPDTQYF
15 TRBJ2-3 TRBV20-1 CSAPRLAGGSDTQYF
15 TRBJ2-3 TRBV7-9 CASRFKGQGMDTQYF
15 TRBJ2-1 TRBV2 CASSGQGTSYNEQFF
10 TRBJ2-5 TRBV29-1 CSSGGETQYF
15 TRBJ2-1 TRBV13 CASSLEGGGRNEQFF
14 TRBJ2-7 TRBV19 CASTPGTDSYEQYF
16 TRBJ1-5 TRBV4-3 CASSQILGQGRQPQHF
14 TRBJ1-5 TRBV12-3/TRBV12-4 CASSRSSPNQPQHF
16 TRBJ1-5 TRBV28 CASSSGTGGEGEPQHF
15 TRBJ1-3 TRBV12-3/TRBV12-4 CASSFWRSSENTIYF